Given below is one TCR beta chain in context. Its target is unknown. Treatment reported: some 20 received Ad26.COV2.S at low or high dose, single or two shots; about 5 received placebo; per-sample allocation not given. Sampling occurred on day 63 after the first vaccine or placebo injection. This entry belongs to a study of Ad26.COV2.S vaccination and SARS-CoV-2 variants. Study-wide background: The donor belonged to the COV1001 Ad26.COV2.S trial arm. Overall study findings and caveats: People given the vaccine had a wider spike-specific TCR breadth than placebo recipients did.

The V gene lost 0 bases and the J gene lost 0 bases, with 4 bases spanning the gap. In germline, CDR1 is SGHNT, CDR2 YYREEE (reference sequence). The CDR3 length is 14 residues. Assay: immunoSEQ multiplex PCR; the TCRdb copy retains only in-frame clones and omits some. Among over 350,000 clones listed, approximately 86% were seen once. V and J are TRBV5-4 and TRBJ1-3; D is uncertain. The clonotype originates from a person between 18 and 60 years old who received the Ad26.COV2.S COVID-19 vaccine or a placebo. Material: peripheral blood, obtained in a trial of Ad26.COV2.S vaccine versus placebo. CDR3 DNA sequence: TGTGCCAGCAGCTTGGCGGGCTCTGGAAACACCATATATTTT. Amino acid sequence: CASSLAGSGNTIYF.